This T cell receptor beta chain originates from a study of T cell changes during pregnancy in multiple sclerosis. Here immunoSEQ multiplex PCR was the method, and the copy in TCRdb shows in-frame clones only, minus some. The table lists approximately 130,000 clones, roughly 95% of them singletons. The germline V gene has CDR1 MNHEY and CDR2 SVGAGI. The V gene end was trimmed by 6 bases and the J gene end by 11 bases; junction bases not matched to a gene: 12. The CDR3 is 13 residues long. The input for sequencing was peripheral blood, taken after pregnancy. The TCR was taken from a female donor with multiple sclerosis, enrolled in a pregnancy study. The chain carries TRBV6-5 and TRBJ1-1, with 7 bases fitting TRBD1. The CDR3 reads CASSSHRGGEAFF. The CDR3 nucleotides are TGTGCCAGCAGCTCCCACAGGGGAGGCGAGGCTTTCTTT.